The present T cell receptor (beta chain) was sequenced within a study of blood T cells in healthy people across ages. Each donor had around 9.8 milliliters of peripheral blood drawn. V was trimmed by 5 bases and J by 8 bases, leaving 16 bases between them. CDR1 and CDR2 (germline): SGHTA, FQGNSA. The CDR3 is 14 amino acids. The authors ran a second PCR of roughly 6 to 12 cycles using a sample-barcoded 5' primer and a J-beta primer mix. Each cDNA was tagged by a template-switch adaptor containing 12 random nucleotides. TCRdb recomputed calls from the 5' RACE reads with MiXCR, one row per CDR3 protein. The sample carries 600,000 to 850,000 distinct CDR3 sequences, 40% to 45% recorded once. General study findings and limits: Older age went with lower TCR beta diversity per million T cells, in a roughly linear way. The lack of PBMC sorting stopped any conclusive naive versus antigen-experienced comparison.

Notes on this clonotype: Its antigen remains unknown.

The clonotype originates from a woman aged 55-69 years in good health. Sequencing input: blood. The chain couples TRBV7-2 to TRBJ2-1; maybe TRBD2 (5 bases). CDR3: CASSVPGRSDEQFF. The CDR3 DNA reads TGTGCCAGCAGCGTCCCGGGAAGGTCGGATGAGCAGTTCTTC.